This T cell receptor beta chain was retrieved from a study of T cells in narcolepsy. There are 13 residues in the CDR3. Trimming stripped 2 bases from V and 3 bases from J, with 6 bases between. Germline V gene lookup returns CDR1 KGHSH and CDR2 LQKENI. Sequencing was performed with immunoSEQ multiplex PCR; in TCRdb, only in-frame clones are kept and a portion is missing. The sample shows more than 25,000 clones, 60% to 85% of them seen only once. The receptor was isolated from a human donor in good health. The V and J genes are TRBV18 and TRBJ2-3; D remains unclear. The sample comprised memory (CD45RA-) CD4+ T cells from blood. CDR3 amino acids: CASSPGTTDTQYF. CDR3 DNA: TGTGCCAGCTCACCAGGCACAACAGATACGCAGTATTTT.